The entry below gives a single T cell receptor (beta chain) sequence along with its context. The antigen remains unidentified. This entry is derived from a study of naive and memory T cell subsets. Whole-study findings and limits: Clonotypes are single alpha or beta chains, not paired receptors. From naive to CM, EM and EMRA, diversity decreased and Gini increased. RNA-based TCR counts may shift with T cell activation and differentiation.

CD4+ T cell IFNgamma after overnight CMV lysate exposure gave donor CMV status. This CDR3 has 15 residues. V was trimmed by 8 bases and J by 3 bases, leaving 16 bases between them. Germline V CDR1 and CDR2: LNHDA, SQIVND (reference sequence). An equimolar mix of two oligonucleotides served as the beta constant-region primer for TRBC1 and TRBC2. TCRdb itself ran the UMI-ligation and nested PCR reads through MiXCR, one entry per CDR3 protein. Of roughly 140,000 distinct CDR3 sequences listed, about a sixth are singletons. J is TRBJ2-2 and V is TRBV19; no clear D. The sequence was collected from a human donor in good health. The source material was naive CD4+ T cells from blood. CDR3 nucleotides: TGTGCCAGTTATCATACCTCCTCTTACACCGGGGAGCTGTTTTTT. Translation: CASYHTSSYTGELFF.